This record looks at one T cell receptor beta chain sequence and its context. Its antigen is unknown. Investigators reverse transcribed all isolated RNA, so they sequenced expressed TCRB transcripts. Around 3.9 million reads per sample were averaged for naive, central memory and regulatory samples. TCRdb keeps only in-frame clones here, not all; method: immunoSEQ multiplex PCR. The data show under 250,000 clones, with about 30% seen just once and 4% held by the top ten. The record originates from a study of beta chain features in type 1 diabetes. Study context: Age, gender and cell yields were alike across patients and healthy donors.

Study-wide findings and caveats: Insertions at VDJ junctions were less frequent in type 1 diabetes patients. These patients also deleted more nucleotides at the same junctions. For patients and controls alike, PCR might favor shorter templates to the same degree.

The CDR3 has 15 residues. Trimming stripped 0 bases from V and 4 bases from J, with 9 bases between. Germline V gene data show CDR1 as SGHVS and CDR2 as FQNEAQ. The receptor was derived from a man aged 25-45 years in good health. This chain uses TRBV7-8 with TRBJ1-4; D is uncertain. Sequenced input: central memory CD4+ T cells from blood. The CDR3 is CASSLAWQDNEKLFF. The CDR3 nucleotides read TGTGCCAGCAGCTTAGCATGGCAGGATAATGAAAAACTGTTTTTT.